This TCR beta chain originates from a study of T cells expressing NK-cell markers. This CDR3 is built from 13 residues. In germline, CDR1 is ENHRY, CDR2 SYGVKD. TCRdb reprocessed the 5' RACE reads and stores each CDR3 protein as one record, lacking DNA. Its clone listing holds 550,000 or so distinct CDR3 sequences. The source of this sequence is a man younger than 35 in good health. The chain links TRBV10-3 to TRBJ2-7. Sequenced material: blood T cells: a sorted CD56 or NKG2C T cell subset, CD4+ or CD8+ T cells, or bulk PBMC T cells (not recorded which). CDR3 region: CAIQAETINEQYF.